These T cell receptor beta chains were read from a single sample in a study of cytotoxic CD8 clonotypes in ibrutinib-treated CLL. TCRdb keeps only in-frame clones here, not all; method: immunoSEQ multiplex PCR. The sample holds about 130,000 clones, over 75% seen once. This specimen consisted of PBMCs, obtained after 24 months of ibrutinib treatment. The receptors were gathered from a human donor with chronic lymphocytic leukemia. Each CDR3 is given with its conserved first and last residue. D genes are given only for firm matches. Clone size is given for some rows only: seen once, a few or many times, or a class if the clone is expanded.

j_gene	abundance	v_gene	d_gene	CDR3aa	CDR3nt
TRBJ1-2	NA	TRBV9	NA	CASSAMTEGVGGYTF	TGTGCCAGCAGCGCAATGACCGAGGGGGTTGGAGGCTACACCTTC
TRBJ2-7	NA	TRBV20-1	NA	CSAPVVEQYF	TGCAGTGCTCCAGTGGTCGAGCAGTACTTC
TRBJ2-1	NA	TRBV4-1	TRBD2	CASSQEVLAGVNEQFF	TGCGCCAGCAGCCAAGAGGTACTAGCGGGAGTCAATGAGCAGTTCTTC
TRBJ2-7	once	TRBV27	TRBD2	CASTALAGDYEQYF	TGTGCCAGCACCGCTCTAGCGGGGGACTACGAGCAGTACTTC
TRBJ1-1	once	TRBV18	TRBD1	CASSPRDRGGMNTEAFF	TGTGCCAGCTCACCTAGGGACAGGGGCGGGATGAACACTGAAGCTTTCTTT
TRBJ2-5	NA	TRBV7-8	TRBD2	CASSLALGGGRQTQYF	TGTGCCAGCAGCTTAGCGCTGGGGGGAGGGAGGCAGACCCAGTACTTC
TRBJ2-3	NA	TRBV28	TRBD1	CASSLRTGYTDTQYF	TGTGCCAGCAGCCTCAGGACAGGCTACACAGATACGCAGTATTTT
TRBJ2-1	once	TRBV12-2	NA	CASRLALRRRNYNEQFF	TGTGCAAGTCGCTTAGCGCTAAGGAGACGGAACTACAATGAGCAGTTCTTC
TRBJ2-1	NA	TRBV28	TRBD2	CASTATSGRGNEQFF	TGTGCCAGCACCGCGACTAGCGGGAGGGGAAATGAGCAGTTCTTC
TRBJ1-4	NA	TRBV19	NA	CASSTPGGATNEKLFF	TGTGCCAGTAGTACGCCCGGAGGGGCAACTAATGAAAAACTGTTTTTT
TRBJ2-3	NA	TRBV15	NA	CATSRDQGSTDTQYF	TGTGCCACCAGCAGAGATCAAGGGAGCACAGATACGCAGTATTTT
TRBJ1-4	NA	TRBV18	TRBD1	CASSPYMTGASNEKLFF	TGTGCCAGCTCACCCTATATGACAGGGGCCTCTAATGAAAAACTGTTTTTT
TRBJ2-7	NA	TRBV5-1	NA	CASSGMGVMRRGTSYEQYF	TGCGCCAGCAGCGGTATGGGGGTAATGCGGCGGGGAACCTCCTATGAGCAGTACTTC
TRBJ2-7	NA	TRBV2	TRBD2	CASRTGLAIWVDYEQYF	TGTGCCAGCAGGACGGGACTAGCCATCTGGGTTGACTACGAGCAGTACTTC
TRBJ2-7	NA	TRBV18	NA	CASSPSRVHEQYF	TGTGCCAGCTCACCTTCGAGGGTCCACGAGCAGTACTTC
TRBJ1-4	NA	TRBV5-1	TRBD1	CASSLGTGGAFINEKLFF	TGCGCCAGCAGCTTGGGTACAGGGGGCGCTTTTATTAATGAAAAACTGTTTTTT
TRBJ1-2	NA	TRBV20-1	NA	CSASEQAGYTF	TGCAGTGCTAGCGAACAAGCTGGCTACACCTTC
TRBJ2-7	NA	TRBV28	NA	CASSRPGRGSSYEQYF	TGTGCCAGCAGTCGCCCGGGTCGGGGGAGCTCCTACGAGCAGTACTTC
TRBJ1-5	once	TRBV19	NA	CASKGSGGSNQPQHF	TGTGCCAGTAAGGGGTCGGGGGGGAGCAATCAGCCCCAGCATTTT
TRBJ2-6	NA	TRBV19	NA	CASSIAFSGANVLTF	TGTGCCAGTAGTATCGCGTTCTCTGGGGCCAACGTCCTGACTTTC
TRBJ1-1	NA	TRBV28	NA	CASSSTNPGRRNTEAFF	TGTGCCAGCAGTTCGACCAATCCGGGACGGCGGAACACTGAAGCTTTCTTT
TRBJ2-5	NA	TRBV7-2	NA	CASSQGRSGETQYF	TGTGCCAGCAGTCAAGGGAGGTCGGGAGAGACCCAGTACTTC
TRBJ1-1	NA	TRBV7-9	NA	CASSPARSLNTEAFF	TGTGCCAGCAGTCCTGCAAGGTCCTTGAACACTGAAGCTTTCTTT
TRBJ2-7	NA	TRBV7-9	TRBD2	CASSLLAGENEQYF	TGTGCCAGCAGCCTACTAGCGGGAGAAAACGAGCAGTACTTC
TRBJ2-1	NA	TRBV27	NA	CASSSGRANYNEQFF	TGTGCCAGCAGTTCCGGCAGGGCGAACTACAATGAGCAGTTCTTC
TRBJ1-6	few	TRBV9	TRBD1	CASSAPQGANSPLHF	TGTGCCAGCAGCGCCCCTCAGGGGGCTAATTCACCCCTCCACTTT
TRBJ2-3	once	TRBV4-3	TRBD2	CASSQGVGGKTDTQYF	TGCGCCAGCAGCCAAGGTGTGGGGGGGAAGACAGATACGCAGTATTTT
TRBJ2-3	once	TRBV27	NA	CASSPQGGTQYF	TGTGCCAGCAGTCCTCAGGGAGGTACGCAGTATTTT
TRBJ2-7	NA	TRBV5-6	TRBD1	CASSLGYGPTGVRYEQYF	TGTGCCAGCAGCTTGGGTTACGGCCCGACAGGGGTCCGCTACGAGCAGTACTTC
TRBJ2-7	NA	TRBV7-9	NA	CASPEGHF	TGTGCCAGCCCAGAGGGCCACTTC
TRBJ1-1	NA	TRBV2	TRBD1	CASSEVTGKNTEAFF	TGTGCCAGCAGTGAAGTGACAGGGAAAAACACTGAAGCTTTCTTT
TRBJ2-7	once	TRBV27	NA	CASSLGAGSYEQYF	TGTGCCAGCAGTTTGGGGGCTGGGTCCTACGAGCAGTACTTC
TRBJ2-7	few	TRBV21-1	NA	CASHHRGDAYEQYF	TGTGCCAGTCACCACAGGGGCGACGCCTACGAGCAGTACTTC
TRBJ2-3	NA	TRBV7-2	NA	CASSSRQRSTDTQYF	TGTGCCAGCAGCTCCAGGCAGAGAAGCACAGATACGCAGTATTTT
TRBJ2-5	NA	TRBV2	NA	CASSEGRETQYF	TGTGCCAGCAGTGAAGGGCGAGAGACCCAGTACTTC
TRBJ2-3	NA	TRBV5-1	NA	CASSLEGSTDTQYF	TGCGCCAGCAGCTTAGAAGGGAGCACAGATACGCAGTATTTT
TRBJ2-5	NA	TRBV23-1	NA	CASSQSVQGQETQYF	TGCGCCAGCAGTCAATCGGTCCAGGGGCAAGAGACCCAGTACTTC
TRBJ1-5	NA	TRBV30	TRBD1	CAWSVGTGDQPQHF	TGTGCCTGGAGTGTAGGGACAGGGGACCAGCCCCAGCATTTT
TRBJ2-1	NA	TRBV27	TRBD2	CASSLGTSGYNEQFF	TGTGCCAGCAGTTTAGGGACTAGCGGATACAATGAGCAGTTCTTC
TRBJ2-5	NA	TRBV11-2	NA	CASSRTAKETQYF	TGTGCCAGCAGCCGGACAGCTAAAGAGACCCAGTACTTC
TRBJ2-1	NA	TRBV7-8	TRBD2	CASCLGLAGRYSEQFF	TGTGCCAGCTGTTTGGGACTAGCGGGGCGGTACAGTGAGCAGTTCTTC
TRBJ2-6	NA	TRBV11-1	TRBD1	CASSSVQGPSGANVLTF	TGTGCCAGCAGCTCGGTACAGGGGCCCTCTGGGGCCAACGTCCTGACTTTC
TRBJ2-7	once	TRBV11-2	TRBD1	CASRRTGGTYEQYF	TGTGCCAGCAGAAGGACAGGGGGAACCTACGAGCAGTACTTC
TRBJ2-6	once	TRBV7-9	NA	CASSLGSISGANVLTF	TGTGCCAGCAGCTTAGGTTCTATCTCTGGGGCCAACGTCCTGACTTTC
TRBJ1-2	NA	TRBV7-3	NA	CARDPGRMYGYTF	TGTGCCAGGGACCCCGGACGGATGTATGGCTACACCTTC
TRBJ2-7	NA	TRBV7-2	NA	CASSPTSSESYEQYF	TGTGCCAGCAGCCCTACTAGCTCCGAATCCTACGAGCAGTACTTC
TRBJ1-4	NA	TRBV28	NA	CASSGGAIEKLFF	TGTGCCAGCAGTGGCGGGGCCATTGAAAAACTGTTTTTT
TRBJ1-3	NA	TRBV28	NA	CASSLLLGNTIYF	TGTGCCAGCAGTCTCCTGCTTGGAAACACCATATATTTT
TRBJ1-1	NA	TRBV5-1	NA	CASSLGHSGGMNTEAFF	TGCGCCAGCAGCCTCGGACACTCTGGGGGCATGAACACTGAAGCTTTCTTT
TRBJ1-6	once	TRBV5-1	NA	CASSLDRVAVGSPLHF	TGCGCCAGCAGCTTGGATCGGGTCGCCGTCGGTTCACCCCTCCACTTT
TRBJ2-2	once	TRBV5-6	NA	CASSLGSVINIPGELFF	TGTGCCAGCAGCTTGGGGAGCGTCATTAATATCCCCGGGGAGCTGTTTTTT